Following are 11 T cell receptor beta chains from one sample sequenced in a study of response to subunit inactivated influenza vaccine (dated by TCRdb to 2016 to 2019). Library preparation was by RT-PCR. This sample was sequenced with an Illumina HiSeq 2500. The public reads were quality trimmed at Q25 with fastp and then assembled into clones with MiXCR by TCRdb, keeping productive beta chains. Rows with one shared CDR3 protein collapse into an entry with the most common genes and DNA. The sample has about 240,000 distinct CDR3 sequences on record, 9% to 15% of them singletons. The top ten constitute approximately 8.3% of the sample. Sequenced material: non-naive T cells sorted from PBMCs, taken approximately 15 days before vaccination. What this sample's cell subset or site label stands for: memory T cell fraction. Receptors originate from a man aged 50-60 years who received an inactivated influenza vaccine. Donor details come from another sample of the same person, matched by shared clones.

This clonotype was detected only a few times. The V and J genes are TRBV20-1 and TRBJ2-7; no clear D. From germline, CDR1 is DFQATT and CDR2 SNEGSKA (reference sequence). The CDR3 has 13 residues. V lost 3 bases and J lost 4, with 13 bases in between. The CDR3 DNA follows: TGCAGTGCTAGCGGTATAAAGGGTTACGAGCAGTACTTC. This translates into CSASGIKGYEQYF.

CDR3 bases: TGCGCCAGCAGCCTAGACGCTAGCGGGAGAAGGAATGAGCAGTTCTTC. This gives the protein CASSLDASGRRNEQFF. The chain carries TRBV4-3 and TRBJ2-1, with TRBD2 matching over 10 bases. Germline-derived CDR1 and CDR2 are LGHNA and YSLEER. This CDR3 spans 16 amino acids. Losses at the gene ends were 4 bases for V and 7 bases for J; bases not matched to a gene: 10.

The table lists this clonotype with many counts. V is TRBV20-1 and J is TRBJ1-2; D might be TRBD1 (5 bases). The V gene's germline CDR1 is DFQATT and CDR2 SNEGSKA (reference sequence). The V end lost 8 bases, the J end lost 12 bases, and 19 bases lay between the germline ends. The CDR3 extends over 11 amino acids. This CDR3 is CSPRQPSYHTF. In DNA form, the CDR3 reads TGCAGTCCGAGACAGCCCTCTTATCACACCTTC.

V is TRBV11-2 and J is TRBJ2-2; 11 positions match TRBD1. Germline assignment: CDR1 SGHAT and CDR2 FQNNGV. This CDR3 has 16 amino acids. The junction had 7 bases not matched to a gene; V was cut back by 5 bases and J by 5 bases. In DNA form, the CDR3 reads TGTGCCAGCAGCGCGAGGACAGGGGGCTGGACCGGGGAGCTGTTTTTT. Translating gives CASSARTGGWTGELFF.

This clonotype appeared a few times. This sequence joins TRBV6-2 or TRBV6-3 and TRBJ2-7, with TRBD2 identical over 7 bases. The J segment lost 2 bases and the V segment lost 6 bases, leaving 10 bases of the junction unmatched. This CDR3 has 15 amino acids. Per the germline V gene, CDR1 is MNHEY and CDR2 is SVGEGT. CDR3 nucleotides: TGTGCCAGCAGCAACGATCAGCGGGGCCCCTACGAGCAGTACTTC. Amino acids: CASSNDQRGPYEQYF.

In its sample, this clonotype was seen a few times. The chain carries TRBV7-2 and TRBJ2-5, with a weak D call TRBD2 (6 bases). CDR3 length equals 19 residues. Germline V gene data show CDR1 as SGHTA and CDR2 as FQGNSA. Trimming shortened V by 0 bases and J by 3 bases, and 23 bases separated the two germline ends. CDR3 loop: CASSLAPSFRGLAEETQYF. In DNA, the CDR3 is TGTGCCAGCAGCTTAGCCCCGTCTTTCCGGGGTTTAGCGGAAGAGACCCAGTACTTC.

This clonotype was found many times. This chain connects TRBV18 to TRBJ2-5; no reliable D call. The CDR3 runs 11 residues. The ends were cut back, 8 bases at V and 0 bases at J, with 4 bases in the middle. Germline CDR1 is KGHSH and CDR2 is LQKENI. The CDR3 sequence: CASSHQETQYF. Written as DNA, the CDR3 is TGTGCCAGCAGTCACCAAGAGACCCAGTACTTC.

The chain links TRBV5-5 to TRBJ1-5; TRBD1 might be the D (5 bases). V was cut by 0 bases and J by 4 bases, with 11 bases left in between. Germline values: CDR1 SGHKS, CDR2 YYEKEE (reference sequence). This CDR3 has 15 amino acids. CDR3: CASSLETALNQPQHF. Written as DNA, the CDR3 is TGTGCCAGCAGCTTGGAGACAGCCTTAAATCAGCCCCAGCATTTT.

The sample holds many counts of this clonotype. The chain combines TRBV29-1 with TRBJ2-5; 12 bases align to TRBD2. The CDR3 is 13 amino acids. Germline CDR1 SQVTM, CDR2 ANQGSEA. The V gene end was trimmed by 6 bases and the J gene end by 4 bases; junction bases not matched to a gene: 3. DNA of the CDR3: TGCAGCGTACCGGGACTAGCGGGAGAGACCCAGTACTTC. Residues: CSVPGLAGETQYF. Variable domain in full (rest from reference TRBV29-1 and TRBJ2-5): SAVISQKPSRDICQRGTSLTIQCQVDSQVTMMFWYRQQPGQSLTLIATANQGSEATYESGFVIDKFPISRPNLTFSTLTVSNMSPEDSSIYLCSVPGLAGETQYFGPGTRLLVL.

There are a few counts of this clonotype. This chain connects TRBV11-2 to TRBJ1-2, with 7 bases aligning to TRBD1. This CDR3 is 15 amino acids long. CDR1 and CDR2 from the germline V gene are SGHAT and FQNNGV. With V trimmed by 5 bases and J by 5 bases, 11 bases remained unmatched. As DNA, the CDR3 is TGTGCCAGCAGCCCCGGGACAGCTTCACATTATGGCTACACCTTC. Translated, it gives CASSPGTASHYGYTF.

The chain is built from TRBV6-2 or TRBV6-3 and TRBJ2-6, with D unresolved. The CDR3 has 14 residues. Germline V CDR1 and CDR2: MNHEY, SVGEGT. Deletions cut 4 bases from V and 4 bases from J, with 8 bases between. CDR3: CASSWAAGANVLTF. CDR3 in DNA: TGTGCCAGCAGTTGGGCTGCCGGGGCCAACGTCCTGACTTTC.